This TCR beta chain was sequenced for a study of blood T cell repertoires in COVID-19. About the research overall: From T cells, B-cell-depleted T cells, or PBMCs came the material, which was cDNA or gDNA.

Assay: immunoSEQ multiplex PCR; the TCRdb copy retains only in-frame clones and omits some. The table has approximately 74,000 clones, around three quarters seen once. The germline V gene encodes CDR1 SNHLY and CDR2 FYNNEI. This CDR3 has 13 amino acids. Trimming took 2 bases from V and 5 from J, leaving 8 bases between them. Sequencing was performed on peripheral blood. The chain recombines TRBV2 with TRBJ2-3, with D possibly matching TRBD2 (6 bases). The sequence was obtained from a man in his 60s with acute or convalescent COVID-19. DNA of the CDR3: TGTGCCAGCAGTGAACGGGAGAAAGATACGCAGTATTTT. It yields the protein CASSEREKDTQYF.